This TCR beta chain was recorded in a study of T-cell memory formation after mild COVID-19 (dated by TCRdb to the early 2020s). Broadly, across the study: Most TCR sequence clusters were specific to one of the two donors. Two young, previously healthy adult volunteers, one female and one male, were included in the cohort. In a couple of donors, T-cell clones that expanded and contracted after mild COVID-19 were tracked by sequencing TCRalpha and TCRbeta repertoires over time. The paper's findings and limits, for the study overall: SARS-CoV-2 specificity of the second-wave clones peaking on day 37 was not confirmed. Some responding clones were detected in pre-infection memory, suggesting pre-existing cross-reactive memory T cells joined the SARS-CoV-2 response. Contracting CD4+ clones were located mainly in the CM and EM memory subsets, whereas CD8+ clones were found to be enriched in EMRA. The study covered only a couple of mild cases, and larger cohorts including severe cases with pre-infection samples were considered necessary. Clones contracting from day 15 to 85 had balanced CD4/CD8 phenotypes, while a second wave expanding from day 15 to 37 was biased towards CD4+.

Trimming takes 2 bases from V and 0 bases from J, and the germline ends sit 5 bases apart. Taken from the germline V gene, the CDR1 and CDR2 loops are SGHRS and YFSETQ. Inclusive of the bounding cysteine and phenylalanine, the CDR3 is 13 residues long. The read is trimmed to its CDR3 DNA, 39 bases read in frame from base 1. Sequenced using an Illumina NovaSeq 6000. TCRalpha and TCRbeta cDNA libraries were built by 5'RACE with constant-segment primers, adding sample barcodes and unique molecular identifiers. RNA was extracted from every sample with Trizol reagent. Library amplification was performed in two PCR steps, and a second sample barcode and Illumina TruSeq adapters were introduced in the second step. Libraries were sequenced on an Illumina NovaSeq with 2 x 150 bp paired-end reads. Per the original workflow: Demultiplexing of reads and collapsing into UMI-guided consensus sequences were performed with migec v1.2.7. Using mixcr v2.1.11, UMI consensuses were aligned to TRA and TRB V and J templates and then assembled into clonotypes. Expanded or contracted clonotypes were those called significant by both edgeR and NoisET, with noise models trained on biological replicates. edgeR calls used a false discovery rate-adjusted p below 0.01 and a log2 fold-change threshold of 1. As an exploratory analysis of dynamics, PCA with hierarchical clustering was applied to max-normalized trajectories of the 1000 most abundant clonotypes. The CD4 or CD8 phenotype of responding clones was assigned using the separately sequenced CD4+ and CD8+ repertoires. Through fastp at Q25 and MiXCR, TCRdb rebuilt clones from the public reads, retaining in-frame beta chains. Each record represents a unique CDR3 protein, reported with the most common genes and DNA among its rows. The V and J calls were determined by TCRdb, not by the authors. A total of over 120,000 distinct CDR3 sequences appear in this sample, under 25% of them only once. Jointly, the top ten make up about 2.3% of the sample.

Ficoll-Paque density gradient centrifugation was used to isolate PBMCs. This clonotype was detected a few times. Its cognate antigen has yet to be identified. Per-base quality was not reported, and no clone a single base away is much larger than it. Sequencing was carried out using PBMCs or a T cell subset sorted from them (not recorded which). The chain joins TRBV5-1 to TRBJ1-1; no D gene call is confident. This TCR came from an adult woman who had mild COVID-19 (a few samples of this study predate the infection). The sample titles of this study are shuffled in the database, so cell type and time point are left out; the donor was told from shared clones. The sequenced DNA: TGCGCCAGCAGCTTCGCAATGAACACTGAAGCTTTCTTT. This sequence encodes CASSFAMNTEAFF. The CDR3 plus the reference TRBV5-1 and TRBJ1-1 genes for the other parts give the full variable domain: KAGVTQTPRYLIKTRGQQVTLSCSPISGHRSVSWYQQTPGQGLQFLFEYFSETQRNKGNFPGRFSGRQFSNSRSEMNVSTLELGDSALYLCASSFAMNTEAFFGQGTRLTVV.